This TCR beta chain emerged from a study of blood T cells in healthy people across ages. This clonotype was detected only a few times. V lost 3 bases and J 9 bases, leaving 9 bases between the germline ends. Germline V gene data show CDR1 as MNHEY and CDR2 as SVGEGT. This CDR3 is built from 12 residues. Combining a sample-barcoded 5' primer with a J-beta primer mix, a second PCR ran for roughly 7 to 11 cycles. Using its own MiXCR run on the 5' RACE reads, TCRdb lists one record per CDR3 protein. The sample records 1.5 million or so distinct CDR3 sequences, roughly 40% being singletons. The clonotype comes from a woman aged 18-29 years in good health. The sequencing sample was made of blood. The genes are TRBV6-2 or TRBV6-3 and TRBJ2-1; D uncertain. The CDR3 bases are TGTGCCAGCAGTTATTATTTGGCTGAGCAGTTCTTC. Protein product: CASSYYLAEQFF.